These T cell receptor beta chains were read from a single sample in a study of T cells after posttransplantation cyclophosphamide. This table comes from immunoSEQ multiplex PCR, and its TCRdb copy is limited to in-frame clones, with some not included. Sampling found more than 35,000 clones, none seen once. The sequencing sample was made of PBMCs. These receptors came from a man aged 45-65 years in good health, CMV-negative, and a related stem cell transplant donor. Both conserved end residues are part of each CDR3. D genes are given only for firm matches. Clone size reads once, few, many, or a class if the clone is expanded.

j_gene	d_gene	v_gene	abundance	CDR3aa	CDR3nt
TRBJ1-1	NA	TRBV18	many	CASSPFARGSGTEAFF	TGTGCCAGCTCACCATTTGCGCGGGGATCGGGCACTGAAGCTTTCTTT
TRBJ1-3	NA	TRBV30	many	CAWSVSRGNTIYF	TGTGCCTGGAGTGTTTCCCGGGGAAACACCATATATTTT
TRBJ1-2	TRBD1	TRBV6-1	many	CASSEAGGPYGYTF	TGTGCCAGCAGTGAAGCAGGGGGCCCTTATGGCTACACCTTC
TRBJ2-3	TRBD2	TRBV9	few	CASSVEGLAGGPDTQYF	TGTGCCAGCAGCGTAGAAGGTCTAGCGGGGGGTCCAGATACGCAGTATTTT
TRBJ1-3	NA	TRBV7-2	many	CASSLARESPLSF	TGTGCCAGCAGCTTAGCCCGGGAGTCGCCATTGTCCTTT
TRBJ2-7	NA	TRBV28	few	CASCTGTNDYEQYF	TGTGCCAGCTGCACCGGGACAAATGACTACGAGCAGTACTTC
TRBJ1-3	TRBD1	TRBV5-6	many	CASSPGTGEGSGNTIYF	TGTGCCAGCAGCCCCGGGACAGGAGAAGGCTCTGGAAACACCATATATTTT
TRBJ1-2	TRBD1	TRBV7-9	many	CASSQPGQGYGYTF	TGTGCCAGCAGCCAGCCGGGACAGGGGTATGGCTACACCTTC
TRBJ1-2	TRBD1	TRBV6-5	many	CASSYYGQGKGGYTF	TGTGCCAGCAGTTACTATGGACAGGGGAAAGGAGGCTACACCTTC
TRBJ1-3	NA	TRBV5-5	many	CASSLGGARDTIYF	TGTGCCAGCAGCCTCGGGGGGGCAAGGGACACCATATATTTT